One sample yielded the 21 T cell receptor beta chains listed below, sequenced in a study of beta chain features in type 1 diabetes. cDNA synthesis used the whole RNA isolate, giving expressed TCRB sequences. Assay: immunoSEQ multiplex PCR; the TCRdb copy retains only in-frame clones and omits some. The table has about 900,000 clones, 17% seen once. Specimen: naive CD4+ T cells from blood. All receptors come from a woman younger than 30 in good health.

The V call is TRBV28, the J call TRBJ2-1, with D maybe TRBD2 (5 bases). The germline CDR1 and CDR2 sequences are MDHEN and SYDVKM. Trimming pared 5 bases from V and 5 bases from J, leaving 13 bases between. The CDR3 is 14 amino acids. CDR3 region: CASSPSLGNNEQFF. The CDR3 nucleotides are TGTGCCAGCAGTCCCTCCCTCGGGAACAATGAGCAGTTCTTC.

This chain links TRBV19 with TRBJ2-1; either TRBD1 or TRBD2 may supply D (5 bases each). V dropped 7 bases and J dropped 9 bases, with 19 bases sitting between them. The CDR3 is 14 residues long. The V gene's germline CDR1 is LNHDA and CDR2 SQIVND (reference sequence). This CDR3 is CASKRVGDRGEQFF. For the CDR3, the DNA is TGTGCCAGTAAGCGTGTGGGGGATCGGGGTGAGCAGTTCTTC.

This clone appeared a few times. The rearrangement links TRBV28 to TRBJ2-7; no reliable D call. Per germline, CDR1 MDHEN and CDR2 SYDVKM. Trimming removed 2 bases at V and 2 bases at J, with 7 bases between. The CDR3 has 13 residues. The CDR3 DNA follows: TGTGCCAGCAGTTTAGCGGATGCCTACGAGCAGTACTTC. This codes for CASSLADAYEQYF.

The chain employs TRBV2 and TRBJ2-3, with TRBD2 matching over 7 bases. Per the germline V gene, CDR1 is SNHLY and CDR2 is FYNNEI. The CDR3 extends over 14 amino acids. J gave up 4 bases and V 7 bases, and 8 bases lay outside the gene matches. This CDR3 reads CASIVMGRADTQYF. CDR3 in DNA: TGTGCCAGCATTGTGATGGGGAGGGCAGATACGCAGTATTTT.

The V gene is TRBV9, the J gene TRBJ2-2; D remains ambiguous. Germline-derived CDR1 and CDR2 are SGDLS and YYNGEE. Trimming stripped 1 base from V and 6 bases from J, with 19 bases between. The CDR3 length is 17 residues. CDR3 nucleotide sequence: TGTGCCAGCAGCGTATCATTAAGGAGTAGGTTGGCCGGGGAGCTGTTTTTT. It is translated as CASSVSLRSRLAGELFF.

The V call is TRBV7-2, the J call TRBJ2-3, with 11 bases matching TRBD2. Trimming removed 3 bases from V and 5 bases from J; junction bases left unmatched: 7. There are 16 residues in the CDR3. Germline V gene data show CDR1 as SGHTA and CDR2 as FQGNSA. The CDR3 sequence: CASSLIAGGPLDTQYF. The DNA for the CDR3 is TGTGCCAGCAGCTTGATAGCGGGAGGGCCCCTAGATACGCAGTATTTT.

This clone was detected a few times. The chain links TRBV7-2 to TRBJ2-7; the match to TRBD2 covers 8 bases. V lost 2 bases to trimming and J lost 2 bases; unmatched junction nucleotides: 17. Germline loops: CDR1 SGHTA, CDR2 FQGNSA. This CDR3 contains 19 residues. The CDR3 loop reads CASSLRPGGVLWNPYEQYF. The CDR3 region has the DNA TGTGCCAGCAGCTTACGACCCGGGGGGGTTCTCTGGAATCCCTACGAGCAGTACTTC.

This chain uses TRBV27 with TRBJ2-7; TRBD2 agrees at 16 bases. Trimming cost V 4 bases and J 6 bases; bases outside gene matches: 9. CDR1 MNHEY and CDR2 SMNVEV come from the germline V gene (reference sequence). The CDR3 runs to 17 residues. The CDR3 loop is CASSSGLAGGPPFEQYF. CDR3 bases: TGTGCCAGCAGTTCGGGACTAGCGGGAGGGCCCCCTTTCGAGCAGTACTTC.

The chain joins TRBV28 to TRBJ2-5; 7 positions match TRBD1. Germline-derived CDR1 and CDR2 are MDHEN and SYDVKM. The CDR3 consists of 14 residues. Trimming at V came to 6 bases and at J to 3 bases, leaving 7 bases not matched to a gene. CDR3 DNA sequence: TGTGCCAGCAGAGACCCCGGGACAGAAGAGACCCAGTACTTC. Amino acids: CASRDPGTEETQYF.

This clone was counted only a few times. V usage is TRBV7-8 and J usage is TRBJ2-1; a weak D match, TRBD2 (5 bases). There are 15 residues in the CDR3. CDR1 is SGHVS and CDR2 is FQNEAQ in the germline V gene. Deletions cut 4 bases from V and 0 bases from J, with 10 bases between. CDR3 bases: TGTGCCAGCAGCTGGGGAGCGGCCTCCTACAATGAGCAGTTCTTC. Translation gives CASSWGAASYNEQFF.

In its sample, this clone was seen a few times. This chain joins TRBV5-6 and TRBJ2-7; D is uncertain. This CDR3 comprises 12 residues. From germline, CDR1 is SGHDT and CDR2 YYEEEE. V was pared by 4 bases and J by 2 bases, with 7 bases between. The CDR3 sequence: CASSRSAYEQYF. The CDR3 DNA sequence: TGTGCCAGCAGCCGGAGTGCCTACGAGCAGTACTTC.

This clone was found a few times. The chain is built from TRBV21-1 and TRBJ1-1. TRBV21-1 counts as a pseudogene. This CDR3 contains 17 residues. The CDR3, as DNA: TGTGCCAGCAACGAAAACCCTTGGGGGAAACTAAGGACTGAAGCTTTCTTT. Translating gives CASNENPWGKLRTEAFF.

This clone has more than one count but fewer than ten. The chain employs TRBV5-1 and TRBJ1-4, with unresolved D. Germline CDR1 and CDR2: SGHRS and YFSETQ. The CDR3 runs to 16 residues. Trimming shortened V by 4 bases and J by 3 bases, and 16 bases separated the two germline ends. CDR3 sequence: CASSLDGVKANEKLFF. CDR3 coding DNA: TGCGCCAGCAGCCTGGACGGGGTGAAAGCTAATGAAAAACTGTTTTTT. Full variable domain (remainder filled in from reference TRBV5-1 and TRBJ1-4): KAGVTQTPRYLIKTRGQQVTLSCSPISGHRSVSWYQQTPGQGLQFLFEYFSETQRNKGNFPGRFSGRQFSNSRSEMNVSTLELGDSALYLCASSLDGVKANEKLFFGSGTQLSVL.

This clone has only a few counts. V usage is TRBV19 and J usage is TRBJ2-5, with D hard to call. The CDR3 loop spans 13 amino acids. The germline V gene encodes CDR1 LNHDA and CDR2 SQIVND (reference sequence). V lost 3 bases and J lost 6, with 11 bases in between. CDR3 region: CASSISLSKTQYF. CDR3 sequence (DNA): TGTGCCAGTAGTATCAGTCTTTCGAAGACCCAGTACTTC.

This clone was recorded a few times. This chain connects TRBV2 to TRBJ1-2; D gene ambiguous. Trimming took off 6 bases at V and 4 bases at J, with 9 bases between the two ends. Germline-derived CDR1 and CDR2 are SNHLY and FYNNEI. The CDR3 is 12 residues long. The CDR3 DNA is TGTGCCAGCAGGGGCAGGTCCTATGGCTACACCTTC. Residues: CASRGRSYGYTF.

The J gene is TRBJ2-5, the V gene TRBV29-1, with D maybe TRBD1 (5 bases). The length of the CDR3 is 12 residues. Germline CDR1 and CDR2: SQVTM and ANQGSEA. Between the trimmed V and J ends, which lost 7 bases and 1 base, there was a span of 10 bases. The chain's CDR3 is CSARGFQETQYF. CDR3 DNA: TGCAGCGCAAGGGGCTTCCAAGAGACCCAGTACTTC.

This clone was detected a few times. V is TRBV28 and J is TRBJ1-2, with D unclear. Germline V CDR1 and CDR2: MDHEN, SYDVKM. Trimming pared 10 bases from V and 8 bases from J, leaving 20 bases between. The CDR3 extends over 13 amino acids. CDR3 in DNA: TGTGCCACCGGGGTGGTCGCACTCGGAGGCTACACCTTC. This sequence encodes CATGVVALGGYTF.

This clone was seen only a few times. The rearrangement links TRBV6-6 to TRBJ1-4, with TRBD1 matching 8 bases. V was pared by 6 bases and J by 8 bases, with 11 bases of the junction left unmatched. Per the germline V gene, CDR1 is MNHNY and CDR2 is SVGAGI (reference sequence). The CDR3 runs to 15 residues. The CDR3: CASRIIGTGREKLFF. CDR3 coding DNA: TGTGCCAGCAGGATCATTGGGACAGGAAGGGAAAAACTGTTTTTT.

There are a few counts of this clone. This chain connects TRBV19 to TRBJ2-1; 15 nucleotides line up with TRBD2. V trimming: 7 bases; J trimming: 8 bases; junction bases outside the gene matches: 6. CDR1 LNHDA and CDR2 SQIVND come from the germline V gene (reference sequence). The CDR3 is made up of 15 amino acids. CDR3 bases: TGTGCCAGTATCACCGGGACTAGCGGGAGGTATGAGCAGTTCTTC. It yields the protein CASITGTSGRYEQFF.

The CDR3: CATSRDPVETQYF. The CDR3 DNA is TGTGCCACCAGCAGAGATCCGGTAGAGACCCAGTACTTC. The gene calls are TRBV15 and TRBJ2-5; D unresolved. CDR1 is LNHNV and CDR2 is YYDKDF in the germline V gene (reference sequence). V was pared by 0 bases and J by 4 bases, with 6 bases between. The CDR3 loop spans 13 amino acids.

The V gene is TRBV12-5, the J gene TRBJ1-5, with D unclear. The CDR3 runs 15 residues. The V end was cut by 3 bases, the J end by 4 bases, with 13 bases between. Germline CDR1 and CDR2: LGHNT and FRNRAP. The CDR3 sequence: CASGLADALNQPQHF. The CDR3 DNA sequence: TGTGCTAGTGGTTTAGCGGATGCTTTGAATCAGCCCCAGCATTTT.